This T cell receptor (beta chain) was recorded in a study of shared clonotypes between healthy human individuals. From germline, CDR1 is MDHEN and CDR2 SYDVKM. The ends lost 8 bases at V and 8 bases at J; junction bases unmatched: 14. CDR3 size: 14 residues. As handled by the study authors: In the immunoSEQ data, sequences were junction-only and lacked quality scores, so filtering differed. Profiled with immunoSEQ multiplex PCR; TCRdb holds only in-frame clones, not every one. The V and J calls and clone size are taken from that table; D and trimming were inferred from the DNA. The sample carries about 1.5 million clones, 95% to 99% recorded once. The donor population consisted of healthy HIV-negative adults with no recent acute infections or vaccinations. Points from the study as a whole: Lower generation probabilities were found for non-shared clonotypes than for those shared by all four donors.

Details on this clone: Its target is not known.

Sequenced sample: naive CD4+ T cells sorted from blood. Subset specified: CD45RA+ positively selected. The origin of this receptor is a man aged 25 to 40 in good health. V and J are TRBV28 and TRBJ1-2; 7 bases agree with TRBD1. The CDR3 protein is CASGSGQKSWGYTF. The CDR3 bases are TGTGCCAGCGGCTCGGGACAGAAGTCTTGGGGCTACACCTTC.